This T cell receptor (beta chain) was observed in a study of CD8 T cells in Susac syndrome. Study outcomes and limitations: The study conceded that its TCR sequencing and HLA analysis involved relatively few individuals.

The RNA input was about 0.5 to 1 ug, and it was reverse transcribed with random hexamers. immunoSEQ multiplex PCR amplified TCR beta CDR3 across 54 Vbeta, 13 Jbeta. TCRdb reprocessed the immunoSEQ multiplex PCR reads via MiXCR and lists one record per CDR3 protein. The table includes some 300,000 distinct CDR3 sequences, 75% to 90% detected once. TEMRA cells were FACS-enriched, unlike CD8+ and CD4+ T cells, which were negatively isolated. A remark on this clonotype: Its antigen is unknown.

CDR3 length: 15 amino acids. Trimming at V came to 10 bases and at J to 0 bases, leaving 6 bases not matched to a gene. The clonotype was recovered from a human donor with multiple sclerosis. Input material: CD8+ T cells from PBMCs. The chain employs TRBV12-3 or TRBV12-4 and TRBJ2-6, with 7 nucleotides matching TRBD1. CDR3 amino acids: CANRDSNSGANVLTF. For the CDR3, the DNA is TGTGCCAACCGGGACAGCAACTCTGGGGCCAACGTCCTGACTTTC.